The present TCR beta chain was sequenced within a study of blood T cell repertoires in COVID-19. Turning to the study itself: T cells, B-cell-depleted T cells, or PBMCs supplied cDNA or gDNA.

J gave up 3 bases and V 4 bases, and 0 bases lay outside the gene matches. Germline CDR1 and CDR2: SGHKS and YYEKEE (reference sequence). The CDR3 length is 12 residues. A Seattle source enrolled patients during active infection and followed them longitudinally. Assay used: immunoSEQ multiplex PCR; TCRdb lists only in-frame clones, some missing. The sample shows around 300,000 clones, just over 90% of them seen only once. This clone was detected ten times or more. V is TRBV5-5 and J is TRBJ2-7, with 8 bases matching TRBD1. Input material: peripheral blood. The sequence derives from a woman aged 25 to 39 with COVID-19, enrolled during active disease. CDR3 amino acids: CASSTGGYEQYF. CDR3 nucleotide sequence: TGTGCCAGCAGCACAGGGGGCTACGAGCAGTACTTC.